The entry below describes one TCR beta chain. Its antigen is not known. These data come from a study of cytomegalovirus exposure and HLA in healthy donors. Notes on the study in general: Being indistinguishable, some V segments were excluded, TRBV6-2 and TRBV6-3 among them. 150 or so TCR beta chains were listed as cytomegalovirus-associated.

The V and J ends lost 5 bases and 0 bases, in that order; junction bases with no gene match: 3. The CDR3 is 17 residues long. CDR1 and CDR2 from the germline V gene are LNHDA and SQIVND (reference sequence). Researchers ran the PCR with 60 Vbeta and 13 Jbeta primers. Generated by immunoSEQ multiplex PCR, the TCRdb table keeps only in-frame clones and is missing some. The profile shows 85,000 to 100,000 clones, 79% of them singletons. Sampled while nominally healthy, donors likely had unrecorded immune exposures. The sample comprised PBMCs. The chain employs TRBV19 and TRBJ2-6, with 11 bases matching TRBD1. This TCR was recovered from a male donor in good health and CMV-seropositive. DNA for the CDR3: TGTGCCAGTAGTCCTGGGACAGGGGGCTCTGGGGCCAACGTCCTGACTTTC. Translation: CASSPGTGGSGANVLTF. Variable domain in full (rest from reference TRBV19 and TRBJ2-6): DGGITQSPKYLFRKEGQNVTLSCEQNLNHDAMYWYRQDPGQGLRLIYYSQIVNDFQKGDIAEGYSVSREKKESFPLTVTSAQKNPTAFYLCASSPGTGGSGANVLTFGAGSRLTVL.